Listed here are 2 T cell receptor beta chains from one sample, sequenced in a study of OX40 agonist ivuxolimab in advanced cancers. Assay used: immunoSEQ multiplex PCR; TCRdb lists only in-frame clones, some missing. The sample has 20,000 to 25,000 clones; roughly 72% are singletons. The material sequenced was CD4+ or CD8+ T cells sorted from blood, taken in a trial of the OX40 agonist ivuxolimab. All receptors come from an adult with an advanced solid tumor such as melanoma, head and neck, liver or kidney cancer.

The chain couples TRBV9 to TRBJ1-2, with 8 bases lining up with TRBD1. Germline V gives CDR1 SGDLS, CDR2 YYNGEE. V shed 3 bases and J 4 bases; nucleotides not matched to a gene: 8. The CDR3 totals 15 residues. CDR3 DNA: TGTGCCAGCAGCGAGGGACAGGAGTCTATCTATGGCTACACCTTC. Translation: CASSEGQESIYGYTF.

The rearrangement uses TRBV7-8 and TRBJ2-7, with D perhaps TRBD2 (6 bases). From germline, CDR1 is SGHVS and CDR2 FQNEAQ. The CDR3 runs 15 residues. V was pared by 8 bases and J by 0 bases, with 17 bases between. The CDR3 here is CASLPPPGGSYEQYF. CDR3 DNA sequence: TGTGCCAGCCTCCCTCCCCCCGGGGGCTCCTACGAGCAGTACTTC.